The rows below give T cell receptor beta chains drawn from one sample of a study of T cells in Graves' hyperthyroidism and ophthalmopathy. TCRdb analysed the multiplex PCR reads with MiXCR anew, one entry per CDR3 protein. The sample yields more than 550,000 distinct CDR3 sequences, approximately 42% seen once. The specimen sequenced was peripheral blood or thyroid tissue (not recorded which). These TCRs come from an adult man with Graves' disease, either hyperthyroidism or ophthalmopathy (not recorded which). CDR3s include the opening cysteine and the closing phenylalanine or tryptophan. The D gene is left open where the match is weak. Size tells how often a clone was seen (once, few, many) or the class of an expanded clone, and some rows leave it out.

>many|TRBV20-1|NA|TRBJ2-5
TGCAGTGCTAGGGACACAATGGAAGAGACCCAGTACTTC
CSARDTMEETQYF
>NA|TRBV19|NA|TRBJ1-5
TGTGCCAGTAGTATTGAGACCGGCGGTCAGCCCCAGCATTTT
CASSIETGGQPQHF
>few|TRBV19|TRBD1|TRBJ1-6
TGTGCCAGTAGGGGCCGGGACAGAAATTCACCCCTCCACTTT
CASRGRDRNSPLHF
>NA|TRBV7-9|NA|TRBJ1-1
TGTGCCAGCAGCCCCGCGGGACAAAGGAACACTGAAGCTTTCTTT
CASSPAGQRNTEAFF
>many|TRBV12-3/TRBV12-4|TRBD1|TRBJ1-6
TGTGCCAGCACCAATAAGAGATCAGGGGGGAATCATTCACCCCTCCACTTT
CASTNKRSGGNHSPLHF
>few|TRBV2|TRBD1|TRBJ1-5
TGTGCCAGCAGCTTGCAGGGGGCGAGGGATCAGCCCCAGCATTTT
CASSLQGARDQPQHF
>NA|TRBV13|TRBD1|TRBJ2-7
TGTGCCAGCAGCTTGAGTTCCCGGGACAGCTCCTACGAGCAGTACTTC
CASSLSSRDSSYEQYF
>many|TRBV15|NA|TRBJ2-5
TGTGCCACCAGCAGAGAAATGGGGGAGACCCAGTACTTC
CATSREMGETQYF
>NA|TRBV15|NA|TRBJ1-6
TGTGCCACCTCCGTCGGGGACACTAATTCACCCCTCCACTTT
CATSVGDTNSPLHF
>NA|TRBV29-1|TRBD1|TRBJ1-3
TGCAGCGTCAGACAGGGACTAGCGGGAGCAAACACCATATATTTT
CSVRQGLAGANTIYF
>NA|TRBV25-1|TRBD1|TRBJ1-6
TGTGCCAGCAGTTACATTGGGACAGCCTATAATTCACCCCTCCACTTT
CASSYIGTAYNSPLHF
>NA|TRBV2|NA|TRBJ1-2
TGTGCTAGAGTCATCCAGGCAGGAGACTATGGCTACACCTTC
CARVIQAGDYGYTF
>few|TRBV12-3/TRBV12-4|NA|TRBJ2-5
TGTGCCAGCGGGAGGGAGACCCAGTACTTC
CASGRETQYF
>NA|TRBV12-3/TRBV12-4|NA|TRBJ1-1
TGTGCCAGCAGTTTCTTGACAGCCATGAACACTGAAGCTTTCTTT
CASSFLTAMNTEAFF
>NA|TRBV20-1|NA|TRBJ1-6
TGCAGTGCTAGGCCGACAGGAATTACAAATTCACCCCTCCACTTT
CSARPTGITNSPLHF
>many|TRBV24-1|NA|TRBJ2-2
TGTGCCACCAGTGGTACCGATGGGGCCGGGGAGCTGTTTTTT
CATSGTDGAGELFF
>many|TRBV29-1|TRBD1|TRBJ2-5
TGCAGCGTGGACAGGGAGTTAGAGACCCAGTACTTC
CSVDRELETQYF
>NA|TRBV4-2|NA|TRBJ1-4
TGTGCCAGCAGCCAAGCAGGGGCGTCTGAAAAACTGTTTTTT
CASSQAGASEKLFF
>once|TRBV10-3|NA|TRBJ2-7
TGTGCCATCAGGGACGACCGACCCCCCTACGAGCAGTACTTC
CAIRDDRPPYEQYF
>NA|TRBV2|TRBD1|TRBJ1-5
TGTGCCAGCAGAGGGGACAGGGGCCGCAATCAGCCCCAGCATTTT
CASRGDRGRNQPQHF
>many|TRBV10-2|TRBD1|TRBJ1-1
TGCGCCAGCAGGTTAGGGACAGGGAACACTGAAGCTTTCTTT
CASRLGTGNTEAFF
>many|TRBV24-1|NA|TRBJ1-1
TGTGCCACTGTTGACAGGTGGAACACTGAAGCTTTCTTT
CATVDRWNTEAFF
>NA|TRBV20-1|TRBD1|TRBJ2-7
TGCAGTGCTAGGGGATCGACAGGGGATCGTTACGAGCAGTACTTC
CSARGSTGDRYEQYF
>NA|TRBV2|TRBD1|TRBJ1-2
TGTGCCAGCAATGCGGGACAGGGGATCTATGGCTACACCTTC
CASNAGQGIYGYTF
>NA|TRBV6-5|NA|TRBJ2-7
TGTGCCAGCAGCTTCTCGGGAGAGCAGTACTTC
CASSFSGEQYF
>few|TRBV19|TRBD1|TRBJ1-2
TGTGCCAGTAGAGACAGGGGAACGCTTGGCTACACCTTC
CASRDRGTLGYTF
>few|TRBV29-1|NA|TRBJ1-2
TGCAGCGGGACCTATGGCTACACCTTC
CSGTYGYTF
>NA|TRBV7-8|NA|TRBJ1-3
TGTGCCAGCAGCTTCGGACTAAGGGGATTTGGAAACACCATATATTTT
CASSFGLRGFGNTIYF
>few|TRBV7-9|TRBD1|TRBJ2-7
TGTGCCAGCAGCCTCGTGGACAGGCCCGCCTACGAGCAGTACTTC
CASSLVDRPAYEQYF
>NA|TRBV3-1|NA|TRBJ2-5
TGTGCCAGCAGCCAAGGTCCGGGTCCGGGGGAGACCCAGTACTTC
CASSQGPGPGETQYF
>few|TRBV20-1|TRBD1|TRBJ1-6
TGCAGTGCTAGGCCGCTTTGGGACAGGATTAATTCACCCCTCCACTTT
CSARPLWDRINSPLHF
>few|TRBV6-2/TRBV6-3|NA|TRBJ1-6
TGTGCCAGCAGTTACTGGGGGACCCCTTCACCCCTCCACTTT
CASSYWGTPSPLHF
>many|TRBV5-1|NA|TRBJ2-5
TGCGCCAGCTATGCCTACAGCCAAGAGACCCAGTACTTC
CASYAYSQETQYF
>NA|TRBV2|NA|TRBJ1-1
TGTGCCAGCGGTAAGATAGGGGGAGACACTGAAGCTTTCTTT
CASGKIGGDTEAFF
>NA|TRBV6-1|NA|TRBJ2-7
TGTGCCAGCGCAGGGACCTCCCCCCGTTGGGAGCAGTACTTC
CASAGTSPRWEQYF
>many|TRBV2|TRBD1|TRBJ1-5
TGTGCCAGCTTGGCGACAGGGGGCGGTCAGCCCCAGCATTTT
CASLATGGGQPQHF
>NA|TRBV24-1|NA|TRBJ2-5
TGTGCCACCAGTGATTTGAACGGACCTAATCAGCCCCAGTACTTC
CATSDLNGPNQPQYF
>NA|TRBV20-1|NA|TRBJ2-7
TGCAGTGCTGGTGGTGGGGGTAGCTCCTACGAGCAGTACTTC
CSAGGGGSSYEQYF
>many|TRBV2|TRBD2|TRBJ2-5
TGTGCCAGCAGTGAGGCCCCAGGGAGGGGAGAGACCCAGTACTTC
CASSEAPGRGETQYF
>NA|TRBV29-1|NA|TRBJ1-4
TGCAGCGTTGCGGGGGTTGAAAAACTGTTTTTT
CSVAGVEKLFF
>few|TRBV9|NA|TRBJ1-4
TGTGCCAGCAGCGTAGGTCCGGGTTCATCTAATGAAAAACTGTTTTTT
CASSVGPGSSNEKLFF
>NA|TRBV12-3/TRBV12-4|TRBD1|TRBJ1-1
TGTGCCAGCATTTCGGGACAGATGAACACTGAAGCTTTCTTT
CASISGQMNTEAFF